The 15 T cell receptor beta chains below were found in one sample sequenced in a study of identical twins. TCRdb redid the calling of the 5' RACE reads with MiXCR, one entry per CDR3 protein. The sample has hundreds of thousands of distinct CDR3 sequences, roughly 8% seen once. The sample was also reused in another study, on yellow fever vaccine responses in identical twins.

Input material: PBMCs. The origin of the receptors is a woman aged 18-29 years in good health.

The chain uses TRBV28 and TRBJ2-5, with TRBD1 matching 7 bases. The CDR3 sequence is 14 residues long. CDR1 is MDHEN and CDR2 is SYDVKM in the germline V gene. After removal of 3 bases from V and 4 bases from J, the junction contained 5 bases not matched to a gene. The CDR3 DNA reads TGTGCCAGCAGTTTTAGGGGGCGATCAGAGACCCAGTACTTC. Translation gives CASSFRGRSETQYF. The variable domain in full, completed from reference TRBV28 and TRBJ2-5, reads DVKVTQSSRYLVKRTGEKVFLECVQDMDHENMFWYRQDPGLGLRLIYFSYDVKMKEKGDIPEGYSVSREKKERFSLILESASTNQTSMYLCASSFRGRSETQYFGPGTRLLVL.

This clonotype was counted only a few times. At one end, the junction sequence differs from germline, possibly due to a read error. The chain links TRBV6-5 to TRBJ2-5, with TRBD1 identical over 7 bases. Per germline, CDR1 MNHEY and CDR2 SVGAGI. The CDR3 has 16 residues. CDR3: CASNYGKNRGRETQYF. For the CDR3, the DNA is TGTGCCAGCAATTACGGGAAGAACAGGGGCAGGGAGACCCAGTACTTC.

The genes are TRBV19 and TRBJ2-1; D is perhaps TRBD1 (6 bases). Germline lookup yields CDR1 LNHDA and CDR2 SQIVND (reference sequence). V was clipped by 0 bases and J by 5 bases, with 14 bases between them. The CDR3 has 16 amino acids. CDR3 DNA: TGTGCCAGTAGTATAGAGGGGACAACCCCCCACAATGAGCAGTTCTTC. Encoded protein: CASSIEGTTPHNEQFF.

This clonotype came up a few times. The CDR3 sequence is CASSSEAGQWRGHGYTF. CDR3 DNA sequence: TGTGCCAGCAGCTCGGAGGCGGGTCAATGGAGGGGCCATGGCTACACCTTC. The rearrangement links TRBV11-2 to TRBJ1-2; maybe TRBD1 (5 bases). Trimming took off 4 bases at V and 6 bases at J, with 24 bases between the two ends. The length of the CDR3 is 17 residues. Looked up from germline, CDR1 is SGHAT and CDR2 is FQNNGV.

There are many counts of this clonotype. This rearrangement joins TRBV20-1 to TRBJ2-4; 8 nucleotides align to TRBD2. Losses at the gene ends were 0 bases for V and 4 bases for J; bases not matched to a gene: 5. From germline, CDR1 is DFQATT and CDR2 SNEGSKA (reference sequence). The CDR3 consists of 15 residues. In DNA form, the CDR3 reads TGCAGTGCTAGAGATCAGAGACTAGCGAAAAACATTCAGTACTTC. It codes for CSARDQRLAKNIQYF.

This chain uses TRBV9 with TRBJ2-1; the match to TRBD2 covers 12 bases. Trimming cost V 3 bases and J 9 bases; bases outside gene matches: 4. In germline, CDR1 is SGDLS, CDR2 YYNGEE. This CDR3 spans 14 amino acids. CDR3 sequence (DNA): TGTGCCAGCAGCGCCGGACTAGCGGGGAGTGAGCAGTTCTTC. Translated: CASSAGLAGSEQFF.

CDR3 nucleotide sequence: TGTGCCAGCAGCGAGGACCTAAACGCCGGGGAGCTGTTTTTT. Translating gives CASSEDLNAGELFF. This rearrangement joins TRBV14 to TRBJ2-2; D is unresolved. V gave up 5 bases and J gave up 6 bases, with 13 bases separating them. This CDR3 spans 14 amino acids. CDR1 and CDR2 from the germline V gene are SGHDN and FVKESK.

The genes are TRBV11-2 and TRBJ1-2; TRBD1 aligns across 9 bases. This CDR3 has 14 residues. Trimming at V came to 5 bases and at J to 5 bases, leaving 6 bases not matched to a gene. The germline V gene encodes CDR1 SGHAT and CDR2 FQNNGV. The CDR3 sequence is CASSPPGQGYGYTF. CDR3 DNA sequence: TGTGCCAGCAGCCCCCCCGGACAGGGGTATGGCTACACCTTC.

The chain employs TRBV6-2 or TRBV6-3 and TRBJ2-1, with 12 bases fitting TRBD2. Germline V gene lookup returns CDR1 MNHEY and CDR2 SVGEGT. This CDR3 has 18 residues. Germline trimming cut 5 bases from V and 4 bases from J; bases unmatched to any gene: 12. The CDR3 bases are TGTGCCAGCAGTAGGGGAATCCTGGGACTAGCGGGTTACAATGAGCAGTTCTTC. Amino acid sequence: CASSRGILGLAGYNEQFF.

The V call is TRBV5-6, the J call TRBJ2-4; D uncertain. Looked up from germline, CDR1 is SGHDT and CDR2 is YYEEEE. V was clipped by 2 bases and J by 7 bases, with 4 bases between them. This CDR3 contains 11 residues. CDR3 coding DNA: TGTGCCAGCAGCTTTGACAACATTCAGTACTTC. This codes for CASSFDNIQYF.

V is TRBV15 and J is TRBJ1-6; tentatively, D is TRBD1 (5 bases). The CDR3 runs 14 residues. Germline CDR1 and CDR2: LNHNV and YYDKDF (reference sequence). V gave up 3 bases and J gave up 15 bases, with 18 bases separating them. The CDR3 region has the DNA TGTGCCACCAGCAGCTGGTGGCAGGGAACAAACCTCCACTTT. It encodes CATSSWWQGTNLHF.

This clonotype has more than one count but fewer than ten. This sequence joins TRBV29-1 and TRBJ1-2; 10 bases fit TRBD1. The V gene's germline CDR1 is SQVTM and CDR2 ANQGSEA. The CDR3 has 12 residues. The V segment lost 7 bases and the J segment 3 bases; nucleotides outside the gene matches: 2. Here the CDR3 DNA reads TGCAGCGCGGACAGGGGGTACTATGGCTACACCTTC. Protein: CSADRGYYGYTF.

This clonotype was picked up a small number of times. The rearrangement links TRBV12-3 or TRBV12-4 to TRBJ2-1, with 8 bases that match TRBD2. The V segment lost 3 bases and the J segment 8 bases; nucleotides outside the gene matches: 9. CDR3 length: 15 residues. The CDR3 spells CASSLRREGHHEQFF. The CDR3, as DNA: TGTGCCAGCAGTTTGCGTCGGGAGGGCCACCATGAGCAGTTCTTC.

V and J are TRBV10-1 and TRBJ2-7; D is undetermined. V lost 5 bases, J lost 3 bases, and 11 bases lay in between. Germline-derived CDR1 and CDR2 are WNHNN and SYGVQD (reference sequence). This CDR3 contains 13 residues. For the CDR3, the DNA is TGCGCCAGCAGTTGGGAACAGAACTACGAGCAGTACTTC. Amino acid sequence: CASSWEQNYEQYF.

J is TRBJ2-7 and V is TRBV20-1; D gene ambiguous. Germline V gene lookup returns CDR1 DFQATT and CDR2 SNEGSKA (reference sequence). V was cut by 0 bases and J by 1 base, with 10 bases left in between. This CDR3 spans 14 amino acids. In DNA, the CDR3 is TGCAGTGCTAGAGATCTCAGGAATTCCTACGAGCAGTACTTC. Its translation is CSARDLRNSYEQYF.